Sequencing of this T cell receptor (beta chain) was carried out in a study of beta chain features in type 1 diabetes. The ends were cut back, 5 bases at V and 4 bases at J, with 14 bases in the middle. CDR1 SEHNR and CDR2 FQNEAQ come from the germline V gene (reference sequence). CDR3 size: 14 residues. Donors contributed one heparinised blood draw apiece, averaging roughly 0.12 L. Purities in excess of 95% were seen in all sorted populations. Expressed TCRB transcripts were sequenced after all isolated RNA was converted to cDNA. TCRdb's copy holds only in-frame clones and misses some; the assay was immunoSEQ multiplex PCR. The sample comprises 350,000 or so clones, about 20% of which are singletons, and under 0.055% rests with the top ten.

The sequence came from a woman younger than 30 in good health. Specimen: naive CD4+ T cells from blood. This chain uses TRBV7-9 with TRBJ2-5; D not resolved. CDR3 residues: CASSPAQMGETQYF. DNA for the CDR3: TGTGCCAGCAGCCCCGCACAGATGGGAGAGACCCAGTACTTC.